The rows below give T cell receptor beta chains drawn from one sample of a study of blood T cell repertoires in COVID-19. Using immunoSEQ multiplex PCR, the repertoire was profiled, and TCRdb retains in-frame clones only, with some absent. Of under 300,000 clones in the sample, around 85% were seen once. The sample consisted of peripheral blood. The origin of the receptors is a woman in her 70s with acute or convalescent COVID-19. Both conserved end residues are part of each CDR3. The D gene is left open where the match is weak. Where a row states a size, it is once, few, many or the class of an expanded clone; other rows omit it.

CASSPGNRGISGANVLTF TGTGCCAGCTCACCAGGGAACAGGGGAATCTCTGGGGCCAACGTCCTGACTTTC TRBD1 TRBJ2-6 NA TRBV18
CASSKDRDRSRPAERNEQFF TGTGCCAGCAGCAAAGACCGTGACAGGTCACGACCGGCTGAACGGAATGAGCAGTTCTTC NA TRBJ2-1 NA TRBV21-1
CASSRTGDSGNTIYF TGCGCCAGCAGCCGTACAGGGGACTCTGGAAACACCATATATTTT TRBD1 TRBJ1-3 NA TRBV5-1
CASGPDRGDNEQFF TGTGCCAGCGGACCAGACAGGGGCGACAATGAGCAGTTCTTC TRBD1 TRBJ2-1 NA TRBV25-1
CASSHSGTDSNQPQHF TGTGCCAGCAGCCATTCCGGGACAGATAGCAATCAGCCCCAGCATTTT TRBD1 TRBJ1-5 NA TRBV3-1/TRBV3-2
CASSLSGEGTDTQYF TGTGCCAGCAGCTTGAGCGGGGAGGGCACAGATACGCAGTATTTT TRBD2 TRBJ2-3 NA TRBV5-6
CASSLSFEAFF TGTGCCAGCAGCCTATCCTTCGAGGCTTTCTTT NA TRBJ1-1 few TRBV11-2
CASSGGWGQGSNQPQHF TGTGCCAGCAGTGGGGGTTGGGGGCAGGGGAGCAATCAGCCCCAGCATTTT NA TRBJ1-5 NA TRBV2
CSVHSQSVLNTEAFF TGCAGCGTCCACTCTCAGAGCGTTTTGAACACTGAAGCTTTCTTT NA TRBJ1-1 NA TRBV29-1
CAWSRGEGNTEAFF TGTGCCTGGAGTAGGGGGGAGGGGAACACTGAAGCTTTCTTT NA TRBJ1-1 NA TRBV30
CASSFTGNTGELFF TGTGCCAGTAGTTTCACAGGGAACACCGGGGAGCTGTTTTTT NA TRBJ2-2 many TRBV19
CASSEGSQPQHF TGTGCCAGCTCGGAGGGGAGTCAGCCCCAGCATTTT NA TRBJ1-5 NA TRBV18
CASSSGTGDEKLFF TGCGCCAGCAGCTCGGGGACAGGAGATGAAAAACTGTTTTTT TRBD1 TRBJ1-4 NA TRBV5-1
CASSPSPRTGSWAEAFF TGCGCCAGCAGCCCCTCCCCTCGGACAGGGAGTTGGGCTGAAGCTTTCTTT TRBD1 TRBJ1-1 NA TRBV5-1
CASSEGARTAYGYTF TGTGCCAGCAGTGAAGGGGCACGGACAGCCTATGGCTACACCTTC NA TRBJ1-2 once TRBV6-1
CASSPGRGETQYF TGTGCCAGCTCACCGGGCAGGGGAGAGACCCAGTACTTC NA TRBJ2-5 NA TRBV18
CASSLAGGLAANEQFF TGCGCCAGCAGCTTGGCTGGGGGACTAGCGGCCAATGAGCAGTTCTTC TRBD2 TRBJ2-1 once TRBV5-1
CASSIHNDRVNTEAFF TGTGCCAGTAGTATACATAATGACAGGGTGAACACTGAAGCTTTCTTT TRBD1 TRBJ1-1 NA TRBV19
CASSQAQGPYGYTF TGCGCCAGCAGCCAAGCCCAGGGTCCCTATGGCTACACCTTC NA TRBJ1-2 few TRBV4-1
CASSEPPAGQGKQYF TGTGCCAGCAGTGAACCCCCCGCCGGACAGGGTAAGCAGTACTTC TRBD1 TRBJ2-7 NA TRBV6-1
CASSLGQGWGTEAFF TGTGCCAGCAGCTTAGGACAGGGCTGGGGGACTGAAGCTTTCTTT TRBD1 TRBJ1-1 once TRBV7-9
CAISGGETDTQYF TGTGCCATCAGTGGGGGGGAGACAGATACGCAGTATTTT NA TRBJ2-3 NA TRBV10-3
CASSVGPLRGSGANVLTF TGTGCCAGCAGCGTAGGGCCACTAAGGGGTTCTGGGGCCAACGTCCTGACTTTC NA TRBJ2-6 NA TRBV9
CASNDGNLGNTIYF TGTGCCAGCAACGACGGGAATTTGGGAAACACCATATATTTT NA TRBJ1-3 NA TRBV6-5
CASSEGCTGMYSNQPQHF TGCGCCAGCAGTGAGGGTTGTACAGGCATGTATAGCAATCAGCCCCAGCATTTT NA TRBJ1-5 many TRBV10-1
CASSAGMNTEAFF TGTGCCAGCAGCGCAGGGATGAACACTGAAGCTTTCTTT NA TRBJ1-1 NA TRBV2
CASRAGATEAFF TGTGCCAGCAGGGCAGGGGCCACTGAAGCTTTCTTT NA TRBJ1-1 once TRBV12-3/TRBV12-4
CASSGGLGDEQFF TGTGCCAGCTCAGGGGGACTCGGGGATGAGCAGTTCTTC NA TRBJ2-1 NA TRBV18
CASSQETDRLKNTGELFF TGCGCCAGCAGCCAAGAAACGGACAGGCTAAAAAACACCGGGGAGCTGTTTTTT TRBD1 TRBJ2-2 NA TRBV4-1
CATSRYGYNEQFF TGTGCCACCAGCAGATACGGGTACAATGAGCAGTTCTTC NA TRBJ2-1 NA TRBV15
CASSLAAGAGNYGYTF TGTGCCAGCAGTTTAGCAGCAGGGGCCGGCAACTATGGCTACACCTTC NA TRBJ1-2 NA TRBV27
CASRPTGEEQPQHF TGCGCCAGCAGGCCAACGGGGGAAGAACAGCCCCAGCATTTT NA TRBJ1-5 NA TRBV4-1
CASSFRTGVLNTEAFF TGTGCCAGCAGCTTTCGGACAGGGGTGCTGAACACTGAAGCTTTCTTT TRBD1 TRBJ1-1 NA TRBV7-9
CASSLDQGSYEQYF TGTGCCAGCAGTTTAGACCAGGGTTCCTACGAGCAGTACTTC NA TRBJ2-7 NA TRBV27
CASSEAGALYNEQFF TGCGCCAGCAGTGAGGCGGGGGCCCTCTACAATGAGCAGTTCTTC NA TRBJ2-1 NA TRBV10-1
CASTRTGGNYGYTF TGTGCCAGCACACGGACAGGCGGAAACTATGGCTACACCTTC TRBD1 TRBJ1-2 NA TRBV6-6
CASSRESGNTIYF TGTGCCAGCAGCAGGGAATCTGGAAACACCATATATTTT NA TRBJ1-3 NA TRBV6-5
CASRDGGTEAFF TGTGCCAGCAGAGACGGGGGCACTGAAGCTTTCTTT NA TRBJ1-1 NA TRBV28
CATSRELAGTDTQYF TGTGCCACCAGCAGAGAACTAGCGGGCACAGATACGCAGTATTTT TRBD2 TRBJ2-3 NA TRBV15
CASSQRTGNNSPLHF TGTGCCAGCAGCCAAAGGACAGGGAATAATTCACCCCTCCACTTT TRBD1 TRBJ1-6 NA TRBV3-1/TRBV3-2
CASSSAGTLNTEAFF TGCGCCAGCAGCTCCGCCGGGACACTGAACACTGAAGCTTTCTTT NA TRBJ1-1 NA TRBV5-1
CASSLHLGQEKLFF TGTGCCAGCAGCTTACACCTTGGGCAAGAAAAACTGTTTTTT NA TRBJ1-4 NA TRBV11-2
CASSPVMERGYTF TGTGCCAGTAGCCCTGTCATGGAGCGGGGCTACACCTTC NA TRBJ1-2 NA TRBV19
CASSLSTDTQYF TGTGCCAGCAGTCTTAGCACAGATACGCAGTATTTT NA TRBJ2-3 NA TRBV12-3/TRBV12-4
CASSQVRGLGNTIYF TGTGCCAGCAGCCAAGTCAGAGGGCTGGGAAACACCATATATTTT NA TRBJ1-3 NA TRBV14
CATSRDPGVEETQYF TGTGCCACCAGCAGAGATCCCGGGGTAGAAGAGACCCAGTACTTC NA TRBJ2-5 NA TRBV15
CASGYWGTGNEQFF TGTGCCAGCGGCTATTGGGGGACAGGCAATGAGCAGTTCTTC TRBD1 TRBJ2-1 NA TRBV2
CASSSSGGAYNEQFF TGTGCCAGTAGTTCCAGCGGGGGGGCTTACAATGAGCAGTTCTTC TRBD2 TRBJ2-1 NA TRBV19
CASSPGGGTGQARTF TGCGCCAGCAGCCCGGGGGGTGGGACAGGTCAAGCTCGCACCTTC TRBD1 TRBJ1-2 NA TRBV5-1
CASSLGGRRNTIYF TGTGCCAGCAGCTTAGGAGGGCGCAGAAACACCATATATTTT NA TRBJ1-3 NA TRBV7-6